Each of the 24 T cell receptor beta chains below was sequenced from the same sample in a study of molecular identifiers for immune sequencing clone quantification. One entry per CDR3 protein, called by TCRdb with MiXCR from the PCR reads. The sample includes roughly 320,000 distinct CDR3 sequences, 24% seen only once; the top ten take about 0.71%. Sample: naive CD8+ T cells from blood, with Jurkat cell RNA spiked in. Subset defined: FACS-sorted CD8+CD4-CCR7+CD45RA+ naive T cells. The receptors shown here come from a human donor in good health. Some libraries in this study had Jurkat cell RNA spiked in.

There are many counts of this clonotype. The chain links TRBV2 to TRBJ1-2; no clear D. The CDR3 runs to 11 residues. V lost 7 bases and J 3 bases, leaving 6 bases between the germline ends. Per the germline V gene, CDR1 is SNHLY and CDR2 is FYNNEI. CDR3 bases: TGTGCCAGCACGGGTGACTATGGCTACACCTTC. This sequence encodes CASTGDYGYTF. The full variable domain, with the rest looked up from reference TRBV2 and TRBJ1-2, is EPEVTQTPSHQVTQMGQEVILRCVPISNHLYFYWYRQILGQKVEFLVSFYNNEISEKSEIFDDQFSVERPDGSNFTLKIRSTKLEDSAMYFCASTGDYGYTFGSGTRLTVV.

This clonotype was recorded at least ten times. The CDR3 spells CASSQDIGVQETQYF. The CDR3 coding sequence is TGCGCCAGCAGCCAAGATATTGGGGTCCAAGAGACCCAGTACTTC. The chain combines TRBV4-3 with TRBJ2-5; D not resolved. Germline CDR1 reads LGHNA; CDR2 reads YSLEER. This CDR3 spans 15 amino acids. V gave up 0 bases and J gave up 1 base, with 9 bases separating them.

A word on this clonotype: This sequence may be a read error, since a much larger clone differs from it by one base. The rearrangement joins TRBV20-1 to TRBJ2-1; D is unresolved. Looked up from germline, CDR1 is DFQATT and CDR2 is SNEGSKA (reference sequence). This CDR3 comprises 14 residues. The CDR3 DNA reads TGCAGTGGTTGGTTCGCGCAGGTCCACAATGAGCAGCTCTTC. Residues: CSGWFAQVHNEQLF.

For this clonotype: The junction differs from germline at one of its ends, possibly a read error. V usage is TRBV6-2 or TRBV6-3 and J usage is TRBJ2-1; D not certain. The germline V gene has CDR1 MNHEY and CDR2 SVGEGT. CDR3 length: 15 amino acids. The CDR3 bases are TGTGCCAGCAGTTACGGCTTCGGACCAGACAATGAGCAGCTCTTC. Translating gives CASSYGFGPDNEQLF.

To note about this clonotype: A much larger clone lies one base from this, so it may be a read error. The CDR3, as DNA: TGCGGTGCTAGACCAATGGACAGGGGGAACGAGCAGTACTTC. It codes for CGARPMDRGNEQYF. The gene calls are TRBV20-1 and TRBJ2-7; 10 bases match TRBD1. The V gene's germline CDR1 is DFQATT and CDR2 SNEGSKA (reference sequence). There are 14 residues in the CDR3.

This clonotype was seen at least ten times. The chain couples TRBV12-3 or TRBV12-4 to TRBJ1-2; 11 nucleotides line up with TRBD1. This CDR3 has 13 residues. Trimming cost V 7 bases and J 7 bases; bases outside gene matches: 5. The CDR3 DNA sequence: TGTGCCAGCAACGGACAGGGGGCAGGTGGCTACACCTTC. Amino acids: CASNGQGAGGYTF.

This clonotype has more than one count but fewer than ten. Since a much larger clone is just one base distant, this may be a read error. The chain couples TRBV29-1 to TRBJ2-7, with D uncertain. The V gene lost 4 bases and the J gene lost 6 bases, with 13 bases spanning the gap. This CDR3 has 12 residues. Germline V lookup: CDR1 SQVTM, CDR2 ANQGSEA. The CDR3 sequence: CSVVRWEGEQYF. The CDR3 nucleotides read TGCAGCGTTGTTCGGTGGGAAGGCGAGCAGTACTTC.

This clonotype has only a few counts. The rearrangement joins TRBV7-9 to TRBJ2-5; D may be TRBD1 (6 bases). Germline V gene sequence: CDR1 SEHNR, CDR2 FQNEAQ (reference sequence). The CDR3 contains 17 residues. The V and J ends lost 3 bases and 5 bases respectively, with 22 bases between them. CDR3 loop: CASSFPRQVVAGETQYF. The CDR3, as DNA: TGTGCCAGCAGCTTCCCCCGACAGGTCGTCGCAGGGGAGACCCAGTACTTC. The full variable domain, its missing parts supplied by reference TRBV7-9 and TRBJ2-5, is DTGVSQNPRHKITKRGQNVTFRCDPISEHNRLYWYRQTLGQGPEFLTYFQNEAQLEKSRLLSDRFSAERPKGSFSTLEIQRTEQGDSAMYLCASSFPRQVVAGETQYFGPGTRLLVL.

The J gene is TRBJ2-4, the V gene TRBV20-1; possible D gene TRBD1, 6 bases. Germline V gene data show CDR1 as DFQATT and CDR2 as SNEGSKA (reference sequence). Trimming pared 0 bases from V and 6 bases from J, leaving 9 bases between. The CDR3 runs to 13 residues. The DNA of the CDR3 is TGCAGTGCTAGAGATGGACAGATAAACATTCAGTACTTC. Protein product: CSARDGQINIQYF.

As regards this clonotype: At one boundary the junction diverges from the germline segment, which might be a read error. The gene calls are TRBV4-1 and TRBJ1-1; no firm D call. Per germline, CDR1 MGHRA and CDR2 YSYEKL. The CDR3 sequence is 14 residues long. DNA for the CDR3: TGCGCCATCAGCCAAGTTTCGTCCTACACTGAAGCTTTCTTT. Its translation: CAISQVSSYTEAFF.

The V call is TRBV19, the J call TRBJ2-4; D call uncertain. Trimming left V 5 bases short and J 2 bases short, with 16 bases between. The CDR3 runs to 16 residues. Germline assignment: CDR1 LNHDA and CDR2 SQIVND (reference sequence). The CDR3 protein is CASSSPDLGSKNIQYF. As DNA, the CDR3 is TGTGCCAGTAGTTCACCGGACCTGGGGTCCAAAAACATTCAGTACTTC.

On this clonotype itself: Since a much larger clone is just one base distant, this may be a read error. The J gene is TRBJ2-7, the V gene TRBV7-9; D may match TRBD1 or TRBD2 (5 bases each). CDR3 length: 15 residues. With 5 bases removed from V and 3 bases from J, the gap between germline ends came to 17 bases. Germline values: CDR1 SEHNR, CDR2 FQNEAQ (reference sequence). The CDR3 loop reads CASSTRDGNFYEQYF. Written as DNA, the CDR3 is TGTGCCAGCAGCACCCGGGACGGGAATTTCTACGAGCAGTACTTC.

This clonotype was observed a handful of times. The V gene is TRBV6-2 or TRBV6-3, the J gene TRBJ1-1, with 9 bases identical to TRBD1. Germline lookup yields CDR1 MNHEY and CDR2 SVGEGT. This CDR3 contains 15 residues. The trim removed 5 bases at V and 4 bases at J, leaving 8 bases unmatched. CDR3 protein: CASSQREQGATEAFF. CDR3 nucleotides: TGTGCCAGCAGTCAGAGGGAACAGGGGGCCACTGAAGCTTTCTTT.

With regard to this clonotype: This may stem from a read error, because a much larger clone lies one nucleotide away. J is TRBJ1-5 and V is TRBV27; the D is unclear. Deletions cut 3 bases from V and 3 bases from J, with 12 bases between. Germline-derived CDR1 and CDR2 are MNHEY and SMNVEV (reference sequence). This CDR3 is built from 15 residues. The CDR3 reads CASSFGGYNNQPQHF. CDR3 nucleotide sequence: TGTGCCAGCAGTTTTGGCGGGTATAACAATCAGCCCCAGCATTTT.

The chain has TRBV6-5 and TRBJ2-7; 9 nucleotides align to TRBD2. The CDR3 sequence is 16 residues long. Unmatched junction bases numbered 5, after V lost 0 bases and J lost 2 bases. Germline V gene lookup returns CDR1 MNHEY and CDR2 SVGAGI. The CDR3 loop is CASSYSGTSRTYEQYF. The CDR3 bases are TGTGCCAGCAGTTACTCTGGGACTAGCCGCACCTACGAGCAGTACTTC.

This rearrangement joins TRBV27 to TRBJ1-1; 7 bases fit TRBD1. The J segment lost 7 bases and the V segment lost 5 bases, leaving 16 bases of the junction unmatched. CDR1 and CDR2 from the germline V gene are MNHEY and SMNVEV (reference sequence). The CDR3 contains 16 residues. The CDR3: CASSPGTPSGGGEAFF. DNA for the CDR3: TGTGCCAGCAGTCCGGGGACACCCTCAGGGGGAGGTGAAGCTTTCTTT.

This clonotype appeared many times. The rearrangement uses TRBV7-2 and TRBJ1-6; a possible D gene is TRBD1 (5 bases). Per germline, CDR1 SGHTA and CDR2 FQGNSA. V was shortened by 2 bases and J by 10 bases, with 6 bases between the two germline ends. There are 12 residues in the CDR3. The chain's CDR3 is CASSLWGSPLHF. CDR3 nucleotides: TGTGCCAGCAGCTTATGGGGCTCACCCCTCCACTTT.

This clonotype was found a few times. The chain links TRBV6-5 to TRBJ2-2; D unresolved. The germline V gene has CDR1 MNHEY and CDR2 SVGAGI. The germline V and J ends were trimmed by 3 bases and 6 bases, with 5 bases remaining between them. The CDR3 is 12 residues long. The CDR3 DNA is TGTGCCAGCAGTTATGTGTCCGGGGAGCTGTTTTTT. Amino acids: CASSYVSGELFF.

In this sample, this clonotype turned up many times. DNA for the CDR3: TGTGCCAGCAGTTTATCACAGATTAATGAAAAACTGTTTTTT. This codes for CASSLSQINEKLFF. The V and J genes are TRBV28 and TRBJ1-4; D is unclear. V lost 1 base and J 4 bases, leaving 7 bases between the germline ends. Per germline, CDR1 MDHEN and CDR2 SYDVKM. The CDR3 sequence is 14 residues long.

This clonotype was picked up many times. V gene TRBV28 combines with J gene TRBJ2-7; 7 nucleotides align to TRBD1. The V segment lost 4 bases and the J segment 2 bases; nucleotides outside the gene matches: 5. Per germline, CDR1 MDHEN and CDR2 SYDVKM. This CDR3 is 14 amino acids long. CDR3 region: CASSSRDSPYEQYF. CDR3 coding DNA: TGTGCCAGCAGTTCCCGGGACAGTCCCTACGAGCAGTACTTC.

The V call is TRBV4-1, the J call TRBJ2-7; possibly TRBD1 for D (6 bases). The CDR3 is made up of 15 amino acids. The V and J ends lost 0 bases and 2 bases respectively, with 11 bases between them. CDR1 is MGHRA, CDR2 YSYEKL, per germline. In DNA, the CDR3 is TGCGCCAGCAGCCAAGACAGGGGAACCCCCTACGAGCAGTACTTC. Amino acid sequence: CASSQDRGTPYEQYF.

This clonotype has at least ten counts. The rearrangement links TRBV12-3 or TRBV12-4 to TRBJ1-5; D unclear. V dropped 6 bases and J dropped 4 bases, with 13 bases sitting between them. CDR3 length: 14 residues. Written as DNA, the CDR3 is TGTGCCAGCAGACCCGGAGGGTTTAATCAGCCCCAGCATTTT. This codes for CASRPGGFNQPQHF.

As for this clonotype: The junction differs from germline at one of its ends, possibly a read error. The rearrangement uses TRBV11-2 and TRBJ1-1; D call uncertain. Germline CDR1 and CDR2: SGHAT and FQNNGV. The CDR3 loop spans 13 amino acids. CDR3 coding DNA: TGTACCAGCAGCCCGTTAGAAAACACTGAAGCTTTCTTT. This gives the protein CTSSPLENTEAFF.

The table lists this clonotype with a few counts. J is TRBJ2-7 and V is TRBV6-2 or TRBV6-3; TRBD1 aligns across 7 bases. This CDR3 is 13 amino acids long. From germline, CDR1 is MNHEY and CDR2 SVGEGT. With 11 bases clipped from V and 2 bases from J, the junction kept 9 bases outside the gene matches. Here the CDR3 DNA reads TGTGCCGTTCTGGGACAGACCGCCTACGAGCAGTACTTC. Its protein product is CAVLGQTAYEQYF.